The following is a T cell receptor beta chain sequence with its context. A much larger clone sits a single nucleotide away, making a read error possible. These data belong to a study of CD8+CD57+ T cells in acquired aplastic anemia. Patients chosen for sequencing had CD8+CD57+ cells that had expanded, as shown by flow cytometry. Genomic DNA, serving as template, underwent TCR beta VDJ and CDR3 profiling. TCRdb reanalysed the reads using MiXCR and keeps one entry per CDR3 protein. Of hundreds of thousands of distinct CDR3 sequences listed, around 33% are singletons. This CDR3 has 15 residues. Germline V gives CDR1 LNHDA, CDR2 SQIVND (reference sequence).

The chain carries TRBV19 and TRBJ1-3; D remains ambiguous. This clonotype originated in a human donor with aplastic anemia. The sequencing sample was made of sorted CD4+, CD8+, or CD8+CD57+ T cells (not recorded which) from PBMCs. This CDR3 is CASRVLKLSGNTVYF. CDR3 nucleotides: TGTGCCAGTAGGGTGCTTAAGCTCTCTGGAAACACCGTATATTTT.